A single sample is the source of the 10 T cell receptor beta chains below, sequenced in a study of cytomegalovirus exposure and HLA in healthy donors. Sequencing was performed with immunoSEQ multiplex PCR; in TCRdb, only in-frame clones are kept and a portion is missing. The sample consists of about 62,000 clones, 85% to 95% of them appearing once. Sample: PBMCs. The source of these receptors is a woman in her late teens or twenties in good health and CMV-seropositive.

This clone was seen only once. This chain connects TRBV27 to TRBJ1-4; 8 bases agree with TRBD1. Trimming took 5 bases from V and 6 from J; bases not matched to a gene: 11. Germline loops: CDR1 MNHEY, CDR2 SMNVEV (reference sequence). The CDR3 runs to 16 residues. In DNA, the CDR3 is TGTGCCAGCAGTCCCCGGACAGGGCTTAGGGATGAAAAACTGTTTTTT. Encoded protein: CASSPRTGLRDEKLFF.

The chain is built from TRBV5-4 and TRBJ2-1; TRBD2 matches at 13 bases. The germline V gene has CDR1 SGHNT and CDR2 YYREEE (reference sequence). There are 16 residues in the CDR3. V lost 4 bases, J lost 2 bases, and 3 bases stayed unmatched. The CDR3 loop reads CASSVGTSGAYNEQFF. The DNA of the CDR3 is TGTGCCAGCAGCGTTGGGACTAGCGGGGCCTACAATGAGCAGTTCTTC.

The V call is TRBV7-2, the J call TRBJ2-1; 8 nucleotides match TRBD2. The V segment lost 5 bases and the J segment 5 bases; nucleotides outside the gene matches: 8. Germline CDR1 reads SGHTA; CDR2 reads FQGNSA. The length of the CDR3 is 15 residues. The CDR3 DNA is TGTGCCAGCAGCCGGGAACTAGCGGATAACAATGAGCAGTTCTTC. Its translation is CASSRELADNNEQFF.

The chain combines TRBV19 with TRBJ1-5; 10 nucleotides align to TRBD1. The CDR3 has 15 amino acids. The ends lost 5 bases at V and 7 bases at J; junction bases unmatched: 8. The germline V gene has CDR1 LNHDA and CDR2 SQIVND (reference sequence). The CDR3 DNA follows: TGTGCCAGTAGTGAAGCCGGGACAGGGGTCCAGCCCCAGCATTTT. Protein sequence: CASSEAGTGVQPQHF.

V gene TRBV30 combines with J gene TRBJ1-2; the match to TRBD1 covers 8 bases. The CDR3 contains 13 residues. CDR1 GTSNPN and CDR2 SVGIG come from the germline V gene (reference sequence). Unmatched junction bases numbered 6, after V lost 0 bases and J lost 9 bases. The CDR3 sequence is CAWSVWTGQRYTF. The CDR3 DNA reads TGTGCCTGGAGTGTCTGGACAGGGCAGCGCTACACCTTC.

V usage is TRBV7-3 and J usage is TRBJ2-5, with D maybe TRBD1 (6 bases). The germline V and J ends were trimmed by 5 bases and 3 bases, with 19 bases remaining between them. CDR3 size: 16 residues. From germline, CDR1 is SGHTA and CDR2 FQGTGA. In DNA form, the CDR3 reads TGTGCCAGCAGCCCGAAACGGGACACCGACAAAGAGACCCAGTACTTC. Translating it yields CASSPKRDTDKETQYF.

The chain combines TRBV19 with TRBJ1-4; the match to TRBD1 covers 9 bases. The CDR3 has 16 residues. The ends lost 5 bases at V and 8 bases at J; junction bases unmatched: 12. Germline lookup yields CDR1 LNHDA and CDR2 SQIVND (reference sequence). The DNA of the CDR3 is TGTGCCAGTAGTCACAGACGGACAGGGGAAGGCGAAAAACTGTTTTTT. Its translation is CASSHRRTGEGEKLFF.

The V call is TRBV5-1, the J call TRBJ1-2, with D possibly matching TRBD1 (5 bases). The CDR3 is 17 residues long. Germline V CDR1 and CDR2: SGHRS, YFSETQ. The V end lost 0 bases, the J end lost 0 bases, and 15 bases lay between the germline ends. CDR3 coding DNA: TGCGCCAGCAGCTTGGTGGCAGGGATAAATCCTAACTATGGCTACACCTTC. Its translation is CASSLVAGINPNYGYTF.

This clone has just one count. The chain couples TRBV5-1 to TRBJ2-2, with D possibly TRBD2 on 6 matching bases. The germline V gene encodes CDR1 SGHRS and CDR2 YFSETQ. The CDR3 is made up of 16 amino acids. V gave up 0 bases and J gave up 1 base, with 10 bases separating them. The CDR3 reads CASSLAGSGNTGELFF. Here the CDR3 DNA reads TGCGCCAGCAGCTTGGCCGGGAGTGGGAACACCGGGGAGCTGTTTTTT.

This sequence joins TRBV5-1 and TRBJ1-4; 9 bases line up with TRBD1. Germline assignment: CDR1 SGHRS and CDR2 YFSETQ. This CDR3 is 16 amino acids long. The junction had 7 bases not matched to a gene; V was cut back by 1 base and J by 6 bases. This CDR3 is CASSLTEGQGYEKLFF. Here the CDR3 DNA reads TGCGCCAGCAGCTTGACCGAGGGACAGGGATATGAAAAACTGTTTTTT.